Shown below are 27 T cell receptor beta chains from a single sample sequenced in a study of T cells in Graves' hyperthyroidism and ophthalmopathy. The TCR beta CDR3 regions underwent amplification using RNA transcripts as the source. The HTBI primer set was used in a first-round RT-PCR of the TCR CDR3. TCRdb itself ran the multiplex PCR reads through MiXCR, one entry per CDR3 protein. The sample yields 450,000 to 500,000 distinct CDR3 sequences, about 20% seen once. The sequencing input was blood. All receptors derive from a woman between 65 and 79 years old with Graves' ophthalmopathy.

This clonotype was detected only a few times. The rearrangement uses TRBV7-2 and TRBJ1-2, with 12 nucleotides matching TRBD1. J lost 7 bases, V lost 2 bases, and 8 bases had no gene match. Per germline, CDR1 SGHTA and CDR2 FQGNSA. The CDR3 contains 16 residues. The CDR3 bases are TGTGCCAGCAGCTTACCGGGACAGGGGGCGCCGGGTGGCTACACCTTC. Translation gives CASSLPGQGAPGGYTF.

In its sample, this clonotype was seen a few times. This chain uses TRBV20-1 with TRBJ2-1, with 7 bases matching TRBD1. The CDR3 consists of 13 residues. Germline V gives CDR1 DFQATT, CDR2 SNEGSKA (reference sequence). Unmatched junction bases numbered 6, after V lost 6 bases and J lost 4 bases. The CDR3 region has the DNA TGCAGTGCCGTTCGGGACAGTTACAATGAGCAGTTCTTC. Protein product: CSAVRDSYNEQFF.

This clonotype was counted between two and nine times. This chain uses TRBV7-6 with TRBJ2-7; 7 positions agree with TRBD2. The CDR3 runs to 15 residues. The ends lost 2 bases at V and 3 bases at J; junction bases unmatched: 7. Germline V lookup: CDR1 SGHVS, CDR2 FNYEAQ. The CDR3 bases are TGTGCCAGCAGCTTATCGGCGGGAGATAGCTACGAGCAGTACTTC. Protein product: CASSLSAGDSYEQYF.

CDR3 amino acids: CASSVAGPGGYNEQFF. The CDR3 DNA reads as TGTGCCAGCAGTGTGGCTGGGCCAGGGGGCTACAATGAGCAGTTCTTC. V usage is TRBV11-3 and J usage is TRBJ2-1; TRBD1 matches at 7 bases. This CDR3 region has 16 residues. CDR1 is SGHNT, CDR2 YENEEA, per germline. The V gene end was trimmed by 6 bases and the J gene end by 3 bases; junction bases not matched to a gene: 11. Full variable domain (rest looked up from reference TRBV11-3 and TRBJ2-1): EAGVVQSPRYKIIEKKQPVAFWCNPISGHNTLYWYLQNLGQGPELLIRYENEEAVDDSQLPKDRFSAERLKGVDSTLKIQPAELGDSAVYLCASSVAGPGGYNEQFFGPGTRLTVL.

The chain combines TRBV19 with TRBJ1-5, with no clear D. Germline V gives CDR1 LNHDA, CDR2 SQIVND (reference sequence). V lost 4 bases and J lost 9, with 13 bases in between. The CDR3 is 13 amino acids. CDR3 bases: TGTGCCAGTAGTAAACGGGGTGAGGGGCCCCAGCATTTT. Residues: CASSKRGEGPQHF.

This chain connects TRBV20-1 to TRBJ1-4; unclear D gene. V was pared by 6 bases and J by 4 bases, with 18 bases between. Per the germline V gene, CDR1 is DFQATT and CDR2 is SNEGSKA (reference sequence). This CDR3 is 15 amino acids long. The CDR3 DNA reads TGCAGTGCCTTTTTCGGGCTTGCGGTTAATGAAAAACTGTTTTTT. Its translation: CSAFFGLAVNEKLFF.

With respect to this clonotype: A much larger clone differs from this one at a single base, so this may be a read error. The CDR3 does not close with the conserved phenylalanine or tryptophan, likely indicating a read error. V usage is TRBV6-2 or TRBV6-3 and J usage is TRBJ1-1; D call uncertain. Germline-derived CDR1 and CDR2 are MNHEY and SVGEGT. The CDR3 runs to 13 residues. Trimming took 7 bases from V and 3 from J, leaving 12 bases between them. CDR3: CASISHGYTEAFL. The CDR3 region has the DNA TGTGCCAGCATTTCCCACGGGTACACTGAAGCTTTCCTT.

Only a few counts were recorded for this clonotype. The chain is built from TRBV5-4 and TRBJ2-5; TRBD1 agrees at 9 bases. Germline CDR1 is SGHNT and CDR2 is YYREEE (reference sequence). Unmatched junction bases numbered 5, after V lost 0 bases and J lost 2 bases. The CDR3 contains 16 residues. The CDR3 sequence: CASSLAAGQGQETQYF. The CDR3 nucleotides are TGTGCCAGCAGCTTGGCCGCCGGACAGGGGCAAGAGACCCAGTACTTC.

This clonotype has only a few counts. The chain couples TRBV28 to TRBJ1-2, with 11 bases identical to TRBD1. Germline-derived CDR1 and CDR2 are MDHEN and SYDVKM. CDR3 length: 14 residues. Trimming took 5 bases from V and 7 from J; bases not matched to a gene: 6. CDR3 sequence reads: CASSGQGALGGYTF. Here the CDR3 DNA reads TGTGCCAGCAGTGGACAGGGGGCGCTGGGTGGCTACACCTTC.

V and J are TRBV11-3 and TRBJ2-1; D gene uncertain. Trimming removed 2 bases at V and 8 bases at J, with 10 bases between. The CDR3 covers 13 residues. Germline CDR1 is SGHNT and CDR2 is YENEEA. CDR3 sequence reads: CASSLPSAHEQFF. CDR3 DNA: TGTGCCAGCAGCTTACCCTCGGCCCATGAGCAGTTCTTC.

The V gene is TRBV7-8, the J gene TRBJ2-3, with TRBD1 matching 7 bases. The J segment lost 2 bases and the V segment lost 3 bases, leaving 5 bases of the junction unmatched. This CDR3 region has 15 residues. Germline lookup yields CDR1 SGHVS and CDR2 FQNEAQ. The CDR3 bases are TGTGCCAGCAGCTTCAAAGACAGGGTCACAGATACGCAGTATTTT. It yields the protein CASSFKDRVTDTQYF.

The CDR3 DNA follows: TGTGCCAGCGGACGGGACAGCAGTAGCACAGATACGCAGTATTTT. Protein sequence: CASGRDSSSTDTQYF. This chain uses TRBV28 with TRBJ2-3, with TRBD1 matching 7 bases. Germline V gene sequence: CDR1 MDHEN, CDR2 SYDVKM. This CDR3 has 15 residues. V shed 8 bases and J 0 bases; nucleotides not matched to a gene: 8.

This clonotype was seen a handful of times. The rearrangement joins TRBV27 to TRBJ2-3, with TRBD2 identical over 7 bases. With 7 bases clipped from V and 2 bases from J, the junction kept 6 bases outside the gene matches. CDR3 length: 14 amino acids. Germline CDR1 and CDR2: MNHEY and SMNVEV (reference sequence). CDR3 amino acids: CASNLRGDTDTQYF. CDR3 DNA: TGTGCCAGCAACCTCCGGGGGGACACAGATACGCAGTATTTT.

This clonotype was picked up many times. V gene TRBV7-9 combines with J gene TRBJ1-1; a possible D gene is TRBD1 (5 bases). The CDR3 has 17 amino acids. Trimming pared 8 bases from V and 0 bases from J, leaving 22 bases between. Germline lookup yields CDR1 SEHNR and CDR2 FQNEAQ (reference sequence). CDR3 amino acids: CASAPGQGASVNTEAFF. In DNA, the CDR3 is TGTGCCAGCGCCCCGGGCCAGGGCGCGAGCGTGAACACTGAAGCTTTCTTT.

The CDR3 reads CASSPPRGTQETQYF. The CDR3 DNA follows: TGTGCCAGCAGCCCCCCCCGAGGTACTCAAGAGACCCAGTACTTC. V is TRBV7-2 and J is TRBJ2-5; no reliable D call. Trimming stripped 5 bases from V and 2 bases from J, with 15 bases between. The CDR3 spans 15 residues. From germline, CDR1 is SGHTA and CDR2 FQGNSA. Combining the CDR3 with reference TRBV7-2 and TRBJ2-5 gives the whole variable domain GAGVSQSPSNKVTEKGKDVELRCDPISGHTALYWYRQSLGQGLEFLIYFQGNSAPDKSGLPSDRFSAERTGGSVSTLTIQRTQQEDSAVYLCASSPPRGTQETQYFGPGTRLLVL.

This clonotype has a handful of counts. The chain employs TRBV7-8 and TRBJ1-1; D is perhaps TRBD1 (6 bases). V shed 5 bases and J shed 10 bases, with 14 bases lying between them. Germline V gives CDR1 SGHVS, CDR2 FQNEAQ. This CDR3 has 12 residues. The CDR3 loop reads CASSPTGGLAFF. The CDR3, as DNA: TGTGCCAGCAGCCCGACGGGGGGCTTAGCTTTCTTT.

This clonotype was picked up a small number of times. This clone may be a read error of a much larger clone one base away. The chain couples TRBV3-1 to TRBJ2-3; D ambiguous. V was pared by 6 bases and J by 3 bases, with 4 bases between. CDR3 size: 11 residues. Germline CDR1 LGHDT, CDR2 YNNKEL (reference sequence). The DNA of the CDR3 is TGTGCCAGCAGTAAGACAGATACGCAGTATTTT. Translation: CASSKTDTQYF.

This clonotype was seen a handful of times. CDR3 in amino acids: CASSLLGAETQYF. DNA for the CDR3: TGCGCCAGCAGCTTGCTGGGAGCGGAGACCCAGTACTTC. This chain connects TRBV5-1 to TRBJ2-5; D is possibly TRBD2 (5 bases). The CDR3 totals 13 residues. V lost 1 base, J lost 5 bases, and 9 bases lay in between. Germline V gene sequence: CDR1 SGHRS, CDR2 YFSETQ. Variable domain in full (rest from reference TRBV5-1 and TRBJ2-5): KAGVTQTPRYLIKTRGQQVTLSCSPISGHRSVSWYQQTPGQGLQFLFEYFSETQRNKGNFPGRFSGRQFSNSRSEMNVSTLELGDSALYLCASSLLGAETQYFGPGTRLLVL.

This clonotype showed up just a few times. This chain links TRBV7-3 with TRBJ1-2; maybe TRBD1 (5 bases). Trimming stripped 1 base from V and 8 bases from J, with 11 bases between. The CDR3 runs to 13 residues. Germline V lookup: CDR1 SGHTA, CDR2 FQGTGA. The CDR3 region is CASSLNRGKGYTF. DNA for the CDR3: TGTGCCAGCAGCTTAAATAGGGGAAAGGGCTACACCTTC.

J is TRBJ2-2 and V is TRBV27; a weak D match, TRBD2 (5 bases). Trimming stripped 10 bases from V and 4 bases from J, with 7 bases between. The CDR3 sequence is 11 residues long. Germline V gene data show CDR1 as MNHEY and CDR2 as SMNVEV (reference sequence). CDR3 in DNA: TGTGCCACCGGAGGCACCGGGGAGCTGTTTTTT. Its protein product is CATGGTGELFF.

The chain uses TRBV7-9 and TRBJ1-2, with D unresolved. The CDR3 runs 14 residues. Germline assignment: CDR1 SEHNR and CDR2 FQNEAQ (reference sequence). V lost 3 bases and J lost 0, with 8 bases in between. The DNA of the CDR3 is TGTGCCAGCAGCTTGGACCAAGCTAACTATGGCTACACCTTC. Encoded protein: CASSLDQANYGYTF.

This chain joins TRBV24-1 and TRBJ1-2; the match to TRBD1 covers 7 bases. The CDR3 sequence is 12 residues long. With V trimmed by 3 bases and J by 8 bases, 2 bases remained unmatched. CDR1 is KGHDR, CDR2 SFDVKD, per germline. The CDR3 reads CATSDVTGGYTF. Written as DNA, the CDR3 is TGTGCCACCAGTGATGTGACAGGGGGCTACACCTTC.

This clonotype turned up a few times. The V and J genes are TRBV30 and TRBJ2-1; TRBD1 matches 7 bases. V gave up 2 bases and J gave up 0 bases; unmatched junction bases: 7. The germline V gene encodes CDR1 GTSNPN and CDR2 SVGIG (reference sequence). The CDR3 extends over 16 amino acids. The CDR3 DNA follows: TGTGCCTGGAGTAAAAACAGGGGCAGCTCCTACAATGAGCAGTTCTTC. Amino acid sequence: CAWSKNRGSSYNEQFF.

The rearrangement links TRBV30 to TRBJ1-1; D gene unclear. Trimming cost V 0 bases and J 7 bases, with 12 bases left between them. Germline CDR1 reads GTSNPN; CDR2 reads SVGIG (reference sequence). The CDR3 totals 13 residues. The CDR3 nucleotides are TGTGCCTGGAGTGTAGGTAGGGTCGGTGAAGCTTTCTTT. Its protein is CAWSVGRVGEAFF.

The sample holds a few counts of this clonotype. The chain is built from TRBV30 and TRBJ2-7; 10 bases line up with TRBD2. Trimming cost V 6 bases and J 5 bases; bases outside gene matches: 7. Germline CDR1 GTSNPN, CDR2 SVGIG (reference sequence). This CDR3 is 13 amino acids long. This CDR3 reads CACKAGGPDEQYF. The DNA for the CDR3 is TGTGCCTGTAAAGCGGGAGGGCCTGACGAGCAGTACTTC.

This rearrangement joins TRBV5-6 to TRBJ2-7; D ambiguous. The CDR3 contains 15 residues. CDR1 is SGHDT and CDR2 is YYEEEE in the germline V gene. Trimming removed 2 bases from V and 0 bases from J, with 12 bases in between. CDR3 DNA: TGTGCCAGCAGCTTTCCGGCCGTGGGCTCCTACGAGCAGTACTTC. This translates into CASSFPAVGSYEQYF.

The gene calls are TRBV28 and TRBJ2-7, with TRBD1 identical over 12 bases. The V and J ends lost 5 bases and 4 bases, in that order; junction bases with no gene match: 6. The CDR3 spans 15 residues. The germline V gene encodes CDR1 MDHEN and CDR2 SYDVKM. The CDR3 coding sequence is TGTGCCAGCAGTCCCGGGACAGGGGGCTTTTACGAGCAGTACTTC. As protein: CASSPGTGGFYEQYF.